This T cell receptor (beta chain) derives from a study of blood T cell repertoires in COVID-19. CDR1 and CDR2 (germline): MNHEY, SVGAGI. Deletions cut 6 bases from V and 4 bases from J, with 12 bases between. The CDR3 contains 13 residues. Produced via immunoSEQ multiplex PCR; TCRdb's table is partial and in-frame only. The data contain hundreds of thousands of clones, 82% of them singletons. Cohort 3 recovered donors had two negative PCRs, clearance, or symptom resolution. The sequenced sample was PBMCs or T cells enriched from blood (not recorded which). The receptor was derived from a woman aged 60-70 years who had recovered from COVID-19. This chain uses TRBV6-5 with TRBJ1-1; D unclear. The CDR3 sequence: CASRTRMGTEAFF. The CDR3 DNA reads TGTGCCAGCAGAACCAGGATGGGCACTGAAGCTTTCTTT.